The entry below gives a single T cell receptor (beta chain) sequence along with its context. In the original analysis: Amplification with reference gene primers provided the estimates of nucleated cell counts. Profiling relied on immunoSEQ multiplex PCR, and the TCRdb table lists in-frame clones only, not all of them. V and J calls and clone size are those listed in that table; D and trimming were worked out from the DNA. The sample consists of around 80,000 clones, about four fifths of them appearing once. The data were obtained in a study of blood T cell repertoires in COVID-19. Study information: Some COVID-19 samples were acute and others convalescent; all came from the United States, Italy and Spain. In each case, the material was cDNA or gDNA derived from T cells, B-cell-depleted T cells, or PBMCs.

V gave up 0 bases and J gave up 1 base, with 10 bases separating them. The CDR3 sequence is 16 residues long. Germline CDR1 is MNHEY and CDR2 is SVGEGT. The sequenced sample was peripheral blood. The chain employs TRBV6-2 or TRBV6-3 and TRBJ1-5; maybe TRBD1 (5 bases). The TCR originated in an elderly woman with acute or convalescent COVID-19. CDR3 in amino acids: CASSYSGGESNQPQHF. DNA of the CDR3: TGTGCCAGCAGTTACTCGGGGGGGGAGAGCAATCAGCCCCAGCATTTT.